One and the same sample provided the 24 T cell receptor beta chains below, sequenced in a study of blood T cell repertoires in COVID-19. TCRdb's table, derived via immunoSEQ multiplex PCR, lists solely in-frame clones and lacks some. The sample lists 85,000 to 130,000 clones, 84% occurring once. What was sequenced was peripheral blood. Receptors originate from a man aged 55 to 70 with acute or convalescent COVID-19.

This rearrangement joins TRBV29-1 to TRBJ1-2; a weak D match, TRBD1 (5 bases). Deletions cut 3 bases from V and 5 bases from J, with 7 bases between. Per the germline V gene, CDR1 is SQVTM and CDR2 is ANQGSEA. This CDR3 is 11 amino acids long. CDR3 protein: CSVEKGYGYTF. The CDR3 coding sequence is TGCAGCGTTGAGAAGGGGTATGGCTACACCTTC.

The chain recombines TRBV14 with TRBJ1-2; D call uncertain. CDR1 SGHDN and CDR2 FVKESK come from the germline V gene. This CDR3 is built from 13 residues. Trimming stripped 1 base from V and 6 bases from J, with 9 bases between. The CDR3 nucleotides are TGTGCCAGCAGCCAAGCCGGGAATCATGGCTACACCTTC. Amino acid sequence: CASSQAGNHGYTF.

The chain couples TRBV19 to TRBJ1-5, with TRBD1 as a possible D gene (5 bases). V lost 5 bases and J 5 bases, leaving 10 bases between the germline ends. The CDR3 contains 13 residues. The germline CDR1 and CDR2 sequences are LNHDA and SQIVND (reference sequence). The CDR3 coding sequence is TGTGCCAGTAGTGGGGGGGGAGATCAGCCCCAGCATTTT. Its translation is CASSGGGDQPQHF. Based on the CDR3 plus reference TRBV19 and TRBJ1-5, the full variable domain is DGGITQSPKYLFRKEGQNVTLSCEQNLNHDAMYWYRQDPGQGLRLIYYSQIVNDFQKGDIAEGYSVSREKKESFPLTVTSAQKNPTAFYLCASSGGGDQPQHFGDGTRLSIL.

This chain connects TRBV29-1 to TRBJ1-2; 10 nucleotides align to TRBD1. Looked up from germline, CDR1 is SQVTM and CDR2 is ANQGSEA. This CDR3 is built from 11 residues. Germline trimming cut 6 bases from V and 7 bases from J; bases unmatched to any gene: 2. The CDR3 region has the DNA TGCAGCGTCCGGACAGGGGGTGGCTACACCTTC. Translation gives CSVRTGGGYTF.

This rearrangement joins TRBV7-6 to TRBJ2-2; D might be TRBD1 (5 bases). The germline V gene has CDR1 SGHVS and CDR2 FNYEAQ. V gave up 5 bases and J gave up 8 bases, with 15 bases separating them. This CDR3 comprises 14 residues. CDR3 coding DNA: TGTGCCAGCAGCCCGGACACAATATTAGGGGAGCTGTTTTTT. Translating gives CASSPDTILGELFF. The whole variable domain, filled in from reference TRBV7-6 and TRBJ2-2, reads GAGVSQSPRYKVTKRGQDVALRCDPISGHVSLYWYRQALGQGPEFLTYFNYEAQQDKSGLPNDRFSAERPEGSISTLTIQRTEQRDSAMYRCASSPDTILGELFFGEGSRLTVL.

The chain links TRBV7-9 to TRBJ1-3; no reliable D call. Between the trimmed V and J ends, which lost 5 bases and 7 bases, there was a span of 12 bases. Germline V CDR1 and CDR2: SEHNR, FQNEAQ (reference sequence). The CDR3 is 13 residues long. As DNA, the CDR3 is TGTGCCAGCAGCCCCGGTAGTATCAACACCATATATTTT. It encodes CASSPGSINTIYF.

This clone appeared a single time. Here the CDR3 DNA reads TGCGCCAGCCAAAAGTCGCAGGGGGCTTTCTACGAGCAGTACTTC. Amino acid sequence: CASQKSQGAFYEQYF. The V call is TRBV5-1, the J call TRBJ2-7; 8 nucleotides line up with TRBD1. V shed 7 bases, J shed 3 bases, and the junction held 12 bases outside the gene matches. The germline gives CDR1 SGHRS, CDR2 YFSETQ. The CDR3 runs 15 residues.

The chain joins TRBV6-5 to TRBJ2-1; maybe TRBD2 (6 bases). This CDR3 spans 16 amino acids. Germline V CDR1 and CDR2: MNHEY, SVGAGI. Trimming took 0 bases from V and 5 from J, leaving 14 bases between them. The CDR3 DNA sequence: TGTGCCAGCAGTTACTCCAACGCGGGACCCAACAATGAGCAGTTCTTC. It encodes CASSYSNAGPNNEQFF.

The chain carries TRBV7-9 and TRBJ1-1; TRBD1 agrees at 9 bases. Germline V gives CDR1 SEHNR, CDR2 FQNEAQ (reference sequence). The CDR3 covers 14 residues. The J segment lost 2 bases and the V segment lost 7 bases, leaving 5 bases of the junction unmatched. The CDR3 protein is CASTWTGENTEAFF. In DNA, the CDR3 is TGTGCCAGCACCTGGACAGGGGAAAACACTGAAGCTTTCTTT. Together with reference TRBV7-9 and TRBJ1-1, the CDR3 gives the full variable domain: DTGVSQNPRHKITKRGQNVTFRCDPISEHNRLYWYRQTLGQGPEFLTYFQNEAQLEKSRLLSDRFSAERPKGSFSTLEIQRTEQGDSAMYLCASTWTGENTEAFFGQGTRLTVV.

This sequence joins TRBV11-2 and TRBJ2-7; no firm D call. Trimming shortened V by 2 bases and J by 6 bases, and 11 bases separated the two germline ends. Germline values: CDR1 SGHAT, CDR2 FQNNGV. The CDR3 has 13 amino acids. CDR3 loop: CASSLSGRLEQYV. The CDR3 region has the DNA TGTGCCAGCAGCTTATCGGGTAGACTCGAGCAGTACGTC.

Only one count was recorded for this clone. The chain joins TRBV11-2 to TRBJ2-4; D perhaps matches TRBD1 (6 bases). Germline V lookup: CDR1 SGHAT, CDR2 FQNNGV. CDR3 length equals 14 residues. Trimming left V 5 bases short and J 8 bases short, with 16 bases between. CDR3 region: CASSGGQGWDIQYF. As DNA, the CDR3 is TGTGCCAGCAGCGGGGGACAAGGCTGGGACATTCAGTACTTC.

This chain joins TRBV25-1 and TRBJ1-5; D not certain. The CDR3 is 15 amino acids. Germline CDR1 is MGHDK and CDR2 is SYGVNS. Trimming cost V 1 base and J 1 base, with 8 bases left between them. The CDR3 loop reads CASSESGRSNQPQHF. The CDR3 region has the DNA TGTGCCAGCAGTGAATCCGGTCGGAGCAATCAGCCCCAGCATTTT. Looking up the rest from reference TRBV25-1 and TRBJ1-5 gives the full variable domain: EADIYQTPRYLVIGTGKKITLECSQTMGHDKMYWYQQDPGMELHLIHYSYGVNSTEKGDLSSESTVSRIRTEHFPLTLESARPSHTSQYLCASSESGRSNQPQHFGDGTRLSIL.

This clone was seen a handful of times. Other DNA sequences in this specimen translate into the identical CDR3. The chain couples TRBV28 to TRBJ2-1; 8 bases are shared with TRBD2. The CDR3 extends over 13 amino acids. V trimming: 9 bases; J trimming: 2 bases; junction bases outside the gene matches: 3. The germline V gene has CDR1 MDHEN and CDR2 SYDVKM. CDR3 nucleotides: TGTGCCAGTAGTAGCGGGGCCTACAATGAGCAGTTCTTC. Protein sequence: CASSSGAYNEQFF.

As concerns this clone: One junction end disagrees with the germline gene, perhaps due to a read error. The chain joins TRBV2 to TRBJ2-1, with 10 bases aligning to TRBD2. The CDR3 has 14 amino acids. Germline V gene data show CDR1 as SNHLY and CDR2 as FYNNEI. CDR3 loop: CASSRASGGSAKVF. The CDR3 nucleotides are TGTGCCAGCAGTCGGGCTAGCGGGGGATCAGCGAAGGTCTTC.

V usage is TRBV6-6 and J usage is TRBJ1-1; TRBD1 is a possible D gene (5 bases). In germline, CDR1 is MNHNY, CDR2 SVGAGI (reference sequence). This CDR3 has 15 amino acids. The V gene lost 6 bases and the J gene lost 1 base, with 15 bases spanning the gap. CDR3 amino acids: CASRQWEGRNTEAFF. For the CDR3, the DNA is TGTGCCAGCAGGCAGTGGGAGGGGCGGAACACTGAAGCTTTCTTT.

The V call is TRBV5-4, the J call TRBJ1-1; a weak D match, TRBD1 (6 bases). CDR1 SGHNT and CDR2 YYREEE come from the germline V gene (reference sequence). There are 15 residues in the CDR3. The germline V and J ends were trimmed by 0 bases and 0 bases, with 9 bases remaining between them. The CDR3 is CASSLAQGMNTEAFF. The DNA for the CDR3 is TGTGCCAGCAGCTTGGCCCAGGGGATGAACACTGAAGCTTTCTTT.

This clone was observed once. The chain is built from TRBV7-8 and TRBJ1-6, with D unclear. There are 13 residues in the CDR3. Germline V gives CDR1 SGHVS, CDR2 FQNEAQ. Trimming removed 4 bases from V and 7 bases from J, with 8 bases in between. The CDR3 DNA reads TGTGCCAGCAGCTCCACAATAAATTCACCCCTCCACTTT. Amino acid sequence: CASSSTINSPLHF.

CDR3 residues: CASSLRTSGDPYNEQFF. The CDR3, as DNA: TGTGCCAGCAGCCTACGGACTAGCGGGGACCCCTACAATGAGCAGTTCTTC. The chain employs TRBV9 and TRBJ2-1; TRBD2 agrees at 12 bases. This CDR3 has 17 amino acids. Germline-derived CDR1 and CDR2 are SGDLS and YYNGEE. Trimming cost V 4 bases and J 2 bases; bases outside gene matches: 7. The variable domain in full, completed from reference TRBV9 and TRBJ2-1, reads DSGVTQTPKHLITATGQRVTLRCSPRSGDLSVYWYQQSLDQGLQFLIQYYNGEERAKGNILERFSAQQFPDLHSELNLSSLELGDSALYFCASSLRTSGDPYNEQFFGPGTRLTVL.

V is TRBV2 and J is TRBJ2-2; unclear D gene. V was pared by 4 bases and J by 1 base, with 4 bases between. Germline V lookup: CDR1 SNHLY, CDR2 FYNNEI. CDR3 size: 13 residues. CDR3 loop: CASSVLNTGELFF. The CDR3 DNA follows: TGTGCCAGCAGTGTTCTGAACACCGGGGAGCTGTTTTTT.

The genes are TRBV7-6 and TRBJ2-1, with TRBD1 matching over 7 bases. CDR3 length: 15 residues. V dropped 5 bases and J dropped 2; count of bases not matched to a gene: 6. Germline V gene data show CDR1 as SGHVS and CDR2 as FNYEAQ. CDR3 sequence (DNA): TGTGCCAGCAGCCTTCGACAGGGCCCCTACAATGAGCAGTTCTTC. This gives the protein CASSLRQGPYNEQFF.

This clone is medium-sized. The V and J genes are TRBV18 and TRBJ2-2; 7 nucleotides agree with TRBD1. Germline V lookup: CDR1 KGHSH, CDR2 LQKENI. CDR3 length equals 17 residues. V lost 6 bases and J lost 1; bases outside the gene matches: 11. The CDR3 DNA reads TGTGCCAGCTCGCTACAACGACAGGGTCGGAACACCGGGGAGCTGTTTTTT. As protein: CASSLQRQGRNTGELFF.

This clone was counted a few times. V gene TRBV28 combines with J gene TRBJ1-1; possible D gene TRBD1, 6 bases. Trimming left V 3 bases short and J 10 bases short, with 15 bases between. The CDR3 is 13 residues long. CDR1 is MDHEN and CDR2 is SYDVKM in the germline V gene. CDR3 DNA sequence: TGTGCCAGCAGTTTGGGCAGGGGTACCCGAGCTTTCTTT. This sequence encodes CASSLGRGTRAFF. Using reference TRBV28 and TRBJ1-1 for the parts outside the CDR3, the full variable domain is DVKVTQSSRYLVKRTGEKVFLECVQDMDHENMFWYRQDPGLGLRLIYFSYDVKMKEKGDIPEGYSVSREKKERFSLILESASTNQTSMYLCASSLGRGTRAFFGQGTRLTVV.

CDR3: CASTILGQGAYNEQFF. The CDR3 DNA reads as TGCGCCAGCACAATCCTAGGACAGGGCGCCTACAATGAGCAGTTCTTC. This chain uses TRBV5-1 with TRBJ2-1; 8 bases agree with TRBD1. CDR3 size: 16 residues. Germline assignment: CDR1 SGHRS and CDR2 YFSETQ. Trimming removed 6 bases from V and 2 bases from J; junction bases left unmatched: 10.

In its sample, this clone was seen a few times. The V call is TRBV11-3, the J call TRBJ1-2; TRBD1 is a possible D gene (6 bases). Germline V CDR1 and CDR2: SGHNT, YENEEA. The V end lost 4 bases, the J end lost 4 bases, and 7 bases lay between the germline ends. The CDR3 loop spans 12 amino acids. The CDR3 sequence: CASSSGVYGYTF. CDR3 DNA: TGTGCCAGCAGCTCAGGGGTCTATGGCTACACCTTC.